Listed below are T cell receptor beta chains from one sample, sequenced in a study of low-dose radiotherapy and immunotherapy resistance in tumors. TCRdb reprocessed the reads with MiXCR, giving one entry per CDR3 protein. The top ten clones hold 5% to 7% of a sample with roughly 76,000 distinct CDR3 sequences, 18% of them seen once. The specimen comprised PBMCs, sampled before treatment. These receptors all stem from a male donor with prostate cancer. The CDR3 runs from the conserved cysteine through the conserved F or W. Fields, in order: CDR3 length, clone size, V gene, J gene, D gene, CDR3 DNA, CDR3 protein. The D gene is left open where the match is weak. A clone size is listed for some rows: how often the clone was seen (once, few, many), or a class if it is expanded.

13	many	TRBV6-2/TRBV6-3	TRBJ1-2	TRBD1	TGTGCCAGCAGGCCAGGGGGCGGCTATGGCTACACCTTC	CASRPGGGYGYTF
14	many	TRBV20-1	TRBJ2-1	TRBD2	TGCAGTGCTTCGAGCGGGAGCTCCTACAATGAGCAGTTCTTC	CSASSGSSYNEQFF
16	.	TRBV5-5	TRBJ1-4	.	.	CASSTQTGALEKLFFF
16	.	TRBV13	TRBJ1-4	TRBD1	TGTGCCAGCGGACCAGGGGGCTCTGGAACTAATGAAAAACTGTTTTTT	CASGPGGSGTNEKLFF
11	many	TRBV28	TRBJ2-7	.	TGTGCCAGCTCTAAGGTTAACGAGCAGTACTTC	CASSKVNEQYF
13	many	TRBV18	TRBJ2-7	TRBD1	TGTGCCAGCTCACGAACAGGGGACTACGAGCAGTACTTC	CASSRTGDYEQYF
14	many	TRBV6-6	TRBJ2-1	TRBD2	TGTGCCAGCAGCAATAGCGGGGGGGTATATGAGCAGTTCTTC	CASSNSGGVYEQFF
13	.	TRBV16	TRBJ1-5	.	TGTGCCAGCAGCCAATTTAACAATCAGCCCCAGCATTTT	CASSQFNNQPQHF
14	.	TRBV20-1	TRBJ2-3	TRBD2	TGCAGTGCTAGACTCGGGGGGGGAGCAGATACGCAGTATTTT	CSARLGGGADTQYF
15	many	TRBV20-1	TRBJ2-2	.	TGCAGTGCTAGCGACGGCAGGGATCCCACCGGGGAGCTGTTTTTT	CSASDGRDPTGELFF
14	.	TRBV6-8	TRBJ1-5	.	TGTGCCAGCACCCCATGGGACGGCAATCAGCCCCAGCATTTT	CASTPWDGNQPQHF
15	.	TRBV5-1	TRBJ2-1	.	TGCGCCAGCAGCTTGGGGATGGTTGATCACAATGAGCAGTTCTTC	CASSLGMVDHNEQFF
12	.	TRBV5-8	TRBJ2-7	.	TGTGCCAGCAGTACCCAGGGCTACGAGCAGTACTTC	CASSTQGYEQYF
12	many	TRBV10-3	TRBJ1-1	.	TGTGCCATCCAAGGGGAGAACACTGAAGCTTTCTTT	CAIQGENTEAFF
15	many	TRBV6-6	TRBJ1-3	.	TGTGCCAGCAGTTACTCGACCGGGGTTGGAAACACCATATATTTT	CASSYSTGVGNTIYF
13	many	TRBV20-1	TRBJ2-4	.	TGCAGTGCTACCCCTCTGGACAAAAACATTCAGTACTTC	CSATPLDKNIQYF
14	many	TRBV19	TRBJ2-1	TRBD2	TGTGCCAGTGGGGCTAGCGGGTCTTGGAATGAGCAGTTCTTC	CASGASGSWNEQFF
15	few	TRBV19	TRBJ2-3	.	TGTGCCAGTAGTATTGGCGGCCGGGTCACAGATACGCAGTATTTT	CASSIGGRVTDTQYF
19	.	TRBV5-4	TRBJ2-2	.	.	CASSPGLAGANTGELFFFF
17	.	TRBV25-1	TRBJ2-1	TRBD2	TGTGCCAGCAGTGAATTGAGAGCGGGAGGAGAGCACAATGAGCAGTTCTTC	CASSELRAGGEHNEQFF
16	many	TRBV7-3	TRBJ2-1	TRBD1	TGTGCCAGCAGCTTAATGGGACAGGGGGAGTTCAATGAGCAGTTCTTC	CASSLMGQGEFNEQFF
12	many	TRBV12-3/TRBV12-4	TRBJ1-5	.	TGTGCCAGCAGTCTTCCCAGGCAGCCCCAGCATTTT	CASSLPRQPQHF
18	many	TRBV9	TRBJ2-1	TRBD2	TGTGCCAGCAGCGTAGCGACTAGCGGGGGGAGCTCCTACAATGAGCAGTTCTTC	CASSVATSGGSSYNEQFF
16	few	TRBV5-4	TRBJ2-2	TRBD1	TGTGCCAGCACTCCCGGGACAGGGATGAACACCGGGGAGCTGTTTTTT	CASTPGTGMNTGELFF